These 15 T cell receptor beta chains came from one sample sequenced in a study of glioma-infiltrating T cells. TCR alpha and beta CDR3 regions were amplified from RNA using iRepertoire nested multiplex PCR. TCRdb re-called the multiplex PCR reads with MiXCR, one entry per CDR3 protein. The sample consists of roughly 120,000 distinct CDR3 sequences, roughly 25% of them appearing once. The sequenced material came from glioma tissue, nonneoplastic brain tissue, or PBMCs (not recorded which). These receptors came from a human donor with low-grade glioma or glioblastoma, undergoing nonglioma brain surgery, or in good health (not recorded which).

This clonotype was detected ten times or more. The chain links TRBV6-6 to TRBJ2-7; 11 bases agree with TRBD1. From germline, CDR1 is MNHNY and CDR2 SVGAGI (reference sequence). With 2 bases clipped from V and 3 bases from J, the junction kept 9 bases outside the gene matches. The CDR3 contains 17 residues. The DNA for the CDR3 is TGTGCCAGCAGTTACCTCGGAACCGGGACAGGGGGCTACGAGCAGTACTTC. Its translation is CASSYLGTGTGGYEQYF.

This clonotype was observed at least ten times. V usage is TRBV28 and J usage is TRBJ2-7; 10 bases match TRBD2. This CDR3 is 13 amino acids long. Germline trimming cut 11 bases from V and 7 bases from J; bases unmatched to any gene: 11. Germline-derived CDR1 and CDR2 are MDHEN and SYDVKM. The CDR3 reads CAGKREGREEQYF. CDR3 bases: TGTGCCGGCAAGCGGGAGGGCAGGGAGGAGCAGTACTTC.

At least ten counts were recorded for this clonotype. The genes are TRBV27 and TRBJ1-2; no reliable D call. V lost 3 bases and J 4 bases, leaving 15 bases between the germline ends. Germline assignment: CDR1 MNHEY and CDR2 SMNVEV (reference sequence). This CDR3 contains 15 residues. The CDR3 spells CASSLSSLGVYGYTF. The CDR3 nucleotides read TGTGCCAGCAGTTTGAGCTCGCTCGGGGTCTATGGCTACACCTTC.

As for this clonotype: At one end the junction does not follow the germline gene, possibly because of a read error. The CDR3: CASRTQGAGVNTGGLFF. DNA for the CDR3: TGTGCCAGCAGGACCCAAGGGGCGGGGGTCAACACCGGGGGGCTGTTTTTT. The V gene is TRBV6-2 or TRBV6-3, the J gene TRBJ2-2; 7 bases line up with TRBD2. The CDR3 covers 17 residues. CDR1 and CDR2 (germline): MNHEY, SVGEGT.

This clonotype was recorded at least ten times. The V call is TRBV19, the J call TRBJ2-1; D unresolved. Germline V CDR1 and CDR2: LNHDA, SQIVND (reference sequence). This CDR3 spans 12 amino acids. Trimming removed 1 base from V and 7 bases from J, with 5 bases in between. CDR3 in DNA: TGTGCCAGTAGTATAGGGGCGAATGAGCAGTTCTTC. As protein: CASSIGANEQFF.

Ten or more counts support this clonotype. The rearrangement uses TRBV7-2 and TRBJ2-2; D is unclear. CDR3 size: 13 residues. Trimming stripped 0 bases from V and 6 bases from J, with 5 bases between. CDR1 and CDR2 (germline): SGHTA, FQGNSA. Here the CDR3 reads CASSLALAGELFF. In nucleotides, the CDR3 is TGTGCCAGCAGCTTAGCGTTGGCCGGGGAGCTGTTTTTT.

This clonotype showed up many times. CDR3 protein: CASSFRWGQMENSPLHF. The CDR3 bases are TGTGCCAGCAGTTTTCGGTGGGGGCAGATGGAAAATTCACCCCTCCACTTT. The rearrangement uses TRBV6-1 and TRBJ1-6, with D tentatively TRBD1 (6 bases). CDR1 is MNHNS and CDR2 is SASEGT in the germline V gene. V dropped 5 bases and J dropped 7 bases, with 21 bases sitting between them. There are 17 residues in the CDR3.

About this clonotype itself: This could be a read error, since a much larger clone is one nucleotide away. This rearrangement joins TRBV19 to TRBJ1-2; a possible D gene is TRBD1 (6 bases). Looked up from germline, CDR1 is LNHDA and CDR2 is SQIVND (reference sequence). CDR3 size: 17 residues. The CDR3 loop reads CASSIPSGRRGGRGHTF. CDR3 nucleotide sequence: TGTGCCAGTAGTATACCCTCCGGACGAAGGGGGGGCCGTGGCCACACCTTC.

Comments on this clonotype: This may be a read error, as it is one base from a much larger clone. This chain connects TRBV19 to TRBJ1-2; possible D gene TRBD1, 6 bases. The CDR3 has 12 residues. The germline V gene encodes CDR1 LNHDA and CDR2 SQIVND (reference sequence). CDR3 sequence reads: CARSADRYGYTF. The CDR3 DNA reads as TGTGCCCGTAGTGCGGACAGATATGGCTACACCTTC.

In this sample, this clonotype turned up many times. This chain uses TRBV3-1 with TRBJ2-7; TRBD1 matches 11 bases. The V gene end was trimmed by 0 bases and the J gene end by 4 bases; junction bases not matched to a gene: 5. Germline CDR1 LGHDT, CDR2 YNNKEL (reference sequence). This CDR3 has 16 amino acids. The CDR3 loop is CASSQDRTGGGYEQYF. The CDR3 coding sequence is TGTGCCAGCAGCCAAGATCGGACAGGGGGCGGTTACGAGCAGTACTTC.

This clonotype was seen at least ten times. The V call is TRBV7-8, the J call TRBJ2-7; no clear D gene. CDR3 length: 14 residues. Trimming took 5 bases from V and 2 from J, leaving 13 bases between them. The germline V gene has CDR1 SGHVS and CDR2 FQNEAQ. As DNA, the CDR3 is TGTGCCAGCAGCCCAAGGACGCCTACCTACGAGCAGTACTTC. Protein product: CASSPRTPTYEQYF.

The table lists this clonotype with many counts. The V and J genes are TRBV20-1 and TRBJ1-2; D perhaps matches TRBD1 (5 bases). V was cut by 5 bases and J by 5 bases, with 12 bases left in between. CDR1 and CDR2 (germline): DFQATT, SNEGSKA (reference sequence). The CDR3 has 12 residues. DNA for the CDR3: TGCAGTGCTCGCACCCGACAGTATGGCTACACCTTC. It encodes CSARTRQYGYTF.

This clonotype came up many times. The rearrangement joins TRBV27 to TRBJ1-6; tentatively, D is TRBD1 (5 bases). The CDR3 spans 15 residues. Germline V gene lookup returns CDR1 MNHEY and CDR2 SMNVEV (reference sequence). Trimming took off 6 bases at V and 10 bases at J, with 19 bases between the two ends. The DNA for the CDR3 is TGTGCCAGCAGCCCAACCGGGGGATGGGCATCACCCCTCCACTTT. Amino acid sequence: CASSPTGGWASPLHF.

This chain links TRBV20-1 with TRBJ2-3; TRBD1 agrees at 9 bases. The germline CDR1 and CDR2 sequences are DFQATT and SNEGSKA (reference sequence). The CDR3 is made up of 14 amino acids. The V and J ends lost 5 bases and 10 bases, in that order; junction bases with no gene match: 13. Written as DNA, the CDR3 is TGCAGTGCTGATCCGGGACAGGGATTCGATGCGCAGTATTTT. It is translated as CSADPGQGFDAQYF.

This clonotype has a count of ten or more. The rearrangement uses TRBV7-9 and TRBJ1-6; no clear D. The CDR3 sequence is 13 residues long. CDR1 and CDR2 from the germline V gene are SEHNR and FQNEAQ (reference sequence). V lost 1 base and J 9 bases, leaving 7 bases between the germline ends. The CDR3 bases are TGTGCCAGCAGCTTAGGGGGTGGTTCACCCCTCCACTTT. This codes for CASSLGGGSPLHF.